This T cell receptor (beta chain) stems from a study of memory CD4+ T cells and cytomegalovirus serostatus. Overall study results and limits: CMV serostatus prediction reached median AUC approximately 0.96, or 0.89 with US-trained model. CD4+ memory repertoires contained about two fifths of the 164 reported CMV TCRbeta sequences. The CMV-associated TCR signature appears largely within the CD4+ memory repertoire.

This clone has just one count. Its target is not known. CDR1 and CDR2 from the germline V gene are MDHEN and SYDVKM. V gave up 6 bases and J gave up 4 bases; unmatched junction bases: 11. The CDR3 contains 16 residues. The sort gate was single viable CD3+CD4+CD8-CD45RO+ cells for memory CD4+ T cells. Assay used: immunoSEQ multiplex PCR; TCRdb lists only in-frame clones, some missing. The table shows some 60,000 clones, with roughly three quarters occurring only once. The TCR comes from an adult in good health and CMV-seronegative. Material for sequencing was memory CD4+ T cells from blood. This chain uses TRBV28 with TRBJ1-5; 8 bases match TRBD1. The CDR3 nucleotides are TGTGCCAGCAGACCCCCCGCGAGACAGGGGAATCAGCCCCAGCATTTT. This codes for CASRPPARQGNQPQHF.